These 21 T cell receptor beta chains came from one sample sequenced in a study of T cell responses to AZD1222 COVID-19 vaccine. Clones were sequenced by immunoSEQ multiplex PCR, and TCRdb holds only the in-frame ones, with some missing. This sample has about 130,000 clones; roughly 93% occur once, and the top ten carry around 6.6%. The material sequenced was peripheral blood, taken on day 0 of AZD1222 vaccination. The receptors shown here come from an adult in good health.

The V gene is TRBV27, the J gene TRBJ2-1; 7 bases fit TRBD2. Germline V lookup: CDR1 MNHEY, CDR2 SMNVEV (reference sequence). V was pared by 4 bases and J by 5 bases, with 8 bases of the junction left unmatched. The CDR3 totals 15 residues. The CDR3 here is CASSWSAGVNNEQFF. CDR3 coding DNA: TGTGCCAGCAGTTGGTCGGCGGGGGTTAACAATGAGCAGTTCTTC.

The V and J genes are TRBV7-8 and TRBJ1-5; D perhaps matches TRBD1 (6 bases). This CDR3 contains 15 residues. V dropped 8 bases and J dropped 0 bases, with 14 bases sitting between them. The germline V gene has CDR1 SGHVS and CDR2 FQNEAQ. CDR3 protein: CASSGQIHSNQPQHF. The CDR3 DNA follows: TGTGCCAGCTCGGGACAAATCCATAGCAATCAGCCCCAGCATTTT.

The J gene is TRBJ1-1, the V gene TRBV5-6; TRBD1 is a possible D gene (6 bases). This CDR3 is built from 15 residues. Germline V gives CDR1 SGHDT, CDR2 YYEEEE. V gave up 3 bases and J gave up 2 bases, with 14 bases separating them. The CDR3 DNA sequence: TGTGCCAGCAGCTGGACCCAACAGGGAAACACTGAAGCTTTCTTT. Residues: CASSWTQQGNTEAFF.

CDR3 sequence reads: CSVEDLVKHNEQFF. CDR3 nucleotides: TGCAGCGTTGAAGATCTGGTCAAACACAATGAGCAGTTCTTC. The chain joins TRBV29-1 to TRBJ2-1, with no clear D. There are 14 residues in the CDR3. Between the trimmed V and J ends, which lost 0 bases and 5 bases, there was a span of 11 bases. Germline-derived CDR1 and CDR2 are SQVTM and ANQGSEA.

The chain couples TRBV30 to TRBJ2-7; D is undetermined. This CDR3 is 12 amino acids long. Germline loops: CDR1 GTSNPN, CDR2 SVGIG (reference sequence). Trimming removed 3 bases at V and 10 bases at J, with 16 bases between. The CDR3 sequence: CAWRDSNLGQYF. The CDR3, as DNA: TGTGCCTGGAGGGATTCTAACCTAGGCCAGTACTTC.

The chain joins TRBV4-2 to TRBJ2-7; D perhaps matches TRBD1 (6 bases). In germline, CDR1 is LGHNA, CDR2 YNFKEQ. CDR3 length equals 16 residues. The V end lost 0 bases, the J end lost 1 base, and 13 bases lay between the germline ends. CDR3 amino acids: CASSQDPGTPSYEQYF. DNA of the CDR3: TGTGCCAGCAGCCAAGATCCCGGGACACCTTCCTACGAGCAGTACTTC.

The chain recombines TRBV27 with TRBJ2-7; tentative D call: TRBD2 (6 bases). The CDR3 sequence is 16 residues long. Between the trimmed V and J ends, which lost 7 bases and 4 bases, there was a span of 23 bases. Germline V lookup: CDR1 MNHEY, CDR2 SMNVEV (reference sequence). CDR3 bases: TGTGCCAGCAAACCGGACCACCAATGGGGGGTTTACGAGCAGTACTTC. Translated: CASKPDHQWGVYEQYF.

This chain connects TRBV28 to TRBJ2-7, with TRBD1 identical over 9 bases. The CDR3 is made up of 17 amino acids. From germline, CDR1 is MDHEN and CDR2 SYDVKM. J was trimmed by 3 bases and V by 2 bases; bases with no gene match: 11. DNA of the CDR3: TGTGCCAGCAGTTTAATACGTTCGGGACAGGGAATCTACGAGCAGTACTTC. This codes for CASSLIRSGQGIYEQYF.

V usage is TRBV7-3 and J usage is TRBJ2-1, with 12 bases matching TRBD2. CDR3 size: 15 residues. V was pared by 3 bases and J by 6 bases, with 3 bases of the junction left unmatched. Germline CDR1 reads SGHTA; CDR2 reads FQGTGA. CDR3 sequence: CASSLTSGSSNEQFF. The CDR3 DNA is TGTGCCAGCAGCTTGACTAGCGGGAGCTCCAATGAGCAGTTCTTC.

The V and J genes are TRBV24-1 and TRBJ2-3, with D tentatively TRBD1 (6 bases). This CDR3 has 15 residues. V lost 3 bases and J lost 2, with 11 bases in between. Germline lookup yields CDR1 KGHDR and CDR2 SFDVKD. The CDR3 is CATSDSRGNTDTQYF. The CDR3 coding sequence is TGTGCCACCAGTGATAGCAGGGGAAACACAGATACGCAGTATTTT.

The chain joins TRBV7-8 to TRBJ2-7, with D perhaps matching TRBD2 (5 bases). This CDR3 spans 16 amino acids. In germline, CDR1 is SGHVS, CDR2 FQNEAQ. The V and J ends lost 4 bases and 5 bases respectively, with 21 bases between them. CDR3 coding DNA: TGTGCCAGCAGCTATCATGTTTTCCGTAGCGCCGACGAGCAGTACTTC. This gives the protein CASSYHVFRSADEQYF.

V gene TRBV19 combines with J gene TRBJ2-1; TRBD2 matches at 9 bases. The germline gives CDR1 LNHDA, CDR2 SQIVND (reference sequence). CDR3 length: 16 amino acids. Germline trimming cut 4 bases from V and 4 bases from J; bases unmatched to any gene: 8. The CDR3 DNA follows: TGTGCCAGTAGTACCCAGACTAGCGGAATGTACAATGAGCAGTTCTTC. This translates into CASSTQTSGMYNEQFF.

V and J are TRBV9 and TRBJ1-1, with D hard to call. CDR1 is SGDLS and CDR2 is YYNGEE in the germline V gene. This CDR3 is 14 amino acids long. Trimming removed 1 base at V and 1 base at J, with 8 bases between. CDR3 sequence reads: CASSVWATNTEAFF. The CDR3 DNA reads TGTGCCAGCAGCGTATGGGCGACGAACACTGAAGCTTTCTTT.

The genes are TRBV6-5 and TRBJ1-1; D call uncertain. The CDR3 has 15 amino acids. Germline assignment: CDR1 MNHEY and CDR2 SVGAGI. Trimming left V 0 bases short and J 2 bases short, with 10 bases between. The CDR3 coding sequence is TGTGCCAGCAGTTACTCCAGGCGGTTTAACACTGAAGCTTTCTTT. Protein product: CASSYSRRFNTEAFF.

V gene TRBV19 combines with J gene TRBJ2-2; 13 nucleotides line up with TRBD2. Germline CDR1 reads LNHDA; CDR2 reads SQIVND (reference sequence). The CDR3 consists of 18 residues. V lost 6 bases and J lost 2; bases outside the gene matches: 9. DNA for the CDR3: TGTGCCAGTAGGATGAGGACTAGCGGGAGATCCAACACCGGGGAGCTGTTTTTT. Protein product: CASRMRTSGRSNTGELFF.

The V and J genes are TRBV19 and TRBJ2-7; D may correspond to TRBD1 or TRBD2 (5 bases each). Trimming cost V 2 bases and J 2 bases, with 10 bases left between them. CDR3 length equals 14 residues. From germline, CDR1 is LNHDA and CDR2 SQIVND (reference sequence). CDR3 nucleotides: TGTGCCAGTAGTATAATGGGACCGGCCTACGAGCAGTACTTC. This gives the protein CASSIMGPAYEQYF. Using reference TRBV19 and TRBJ2-7 for the parts outside the CDR3, the full variable domain is DGGITQSPKYLFRKEGQNVTLSCEQNLNHDAMYWYRQDPGQGLRLIYYSQIVNDFQKGDIAEGYSVSREKKESFPLTVTSAQKNPTAFYLCASSIMGPAYEQYFGPGTRLTVT.

The chain is built from TRBV6-5 and TRBJ1-5; TRBD1 agrees at 7 bases. V lost 4 bases, J lost 0 bases, and 6 bases stayed unmatched. In germline, CDR1 is MNHEY, CDR2 SVGAGI. The CDR3 totals 16 residues. Here the CDR3 DNA reads TGTGCCAGCAGTTTACAGGGGCCGGATAGCAATCAGCCCCAGCATTTT. This codes for CASSLQGPDSNQPQHF.

The CDR3, as DNA: TGTGCCAGCAGCCAGAAGTATAGCAATCAGCCCCAGCATTTT. Translating it yields CASSQKYSNQPQHF. V usage is TRBV5-5 and J usage is TRBJ1-5, with D uncertain. The CDR3 runs 14 residues. The V end lost 4 bases, the J end lost 0 bases, and 8 bases lay between the germline ends. CDR1 and CDR2 (germline): SGHKS, YYEKEE (reference sequence).

The chain uses TRBV20-1 and TRBJ1-1, with D perhaps matching TRBD1 (5 bases). CDR1 and CDR2 (germline): DFQATT, SNEGSKA (reference sequence). The CDR3 contains 11 residues. The V end was cut by 3 bases, the J end by 8 bases, with 10 bases between. CDR3 DNA sequence: TGCAGTGCTAGGGGCAGGGAAGAAGCTTTCTTT. Amino acids: CSARGREEAFF.

CDR3 sequence: CAWSPEGPTDTQYF. The CDR3 region has the DNA TGTGCCTGGAGTCCGGAAGGGCCCACAGATACGCAGTATTTT. The rearrangement joins TRBV30 to TRBJ2-3; D not resolved. The germline gives CDR1 GTSNPN, CDR2 SVGIG (reference sequence). This CDR3 spans 14 amino acids. The V gene lost 2 bases and the J gene lost 2 bases, with 11 bases spanning the gap.

This chain connects TRBV28 to TRBJ2-7; TRBD1 agrees at 7 bases. Per germline, CDR1 MDHEN and CDR2 SYDVKM. This CDR3 is built from 16 residues. The V and J ends lost 7 bases and 5 bases, in that order; junction bases with no gene match: 17. The CDR3 region is CASTSSRGTPTDEQYF. CDR3 DNA: TGTGCCAGCACCTCATCCAGGGGGACCCCAACCGACGAGCAGTACTTC.